These T cell receptor beta chains were read from a single sample in a study of molecular identifiers for immune sequencing clone quantification. TCRdb re-analysed the PCR reads in MiXCR, keeping a single row per CDR3 protein. The sample lists more than 550,000 distinct CDR3 sequences; less than 30% were seen once. The sequenced material came from naive CD8+ T cells from blood, with Jurkat cell RNA spiked in. The receptors here all came from a human donor in good health. Some libraries in this study had Jurkat cell RNA spiked in. The CDR3 runs from the conserved cysteine through the conserved F or W. The order of the fields is D gene, CDR3 length, J gene, clone size, V gene, CDR3 DNA, CDR3 protein. D genes are given only for firm matches. Clone size is given for some rows only: seen once, a few or many times, or a class if the clone is expanded.

d_call: .
cdr3_length: 12
j_call: TRBJ1-2
clone_size: few
v_call: TRBV5-4
cdr3_nt: TGTGCCAGCAGTATGTCAGGGAATGGCTACACCTTC
cdr3_aa: CASSMSGNGYTF

d_call: TRBD1
cdr3_length: 20
j_call: TRBJ1-1
clone_size: .
v_call: TRBV6-6
cdr3_nt: TGTGCCAGTAGTTACCGGACAGGGGGCAAGATCCAACGCATGAACACTGAAGCTTTCTTC
cdr3_aa: CASSYRTGGKIQRMNTEAFF

d_call: .
cdr3_length: 14
j_call: TRBJ2-1
clone_size: .
v_call: TRBV4-3
cdr3_nt: TGCGCCAGCAGCCAAGAAAGACAGTACAATGAGCAGTTCTTC
cdr3_aa: CASSQERQYNEQFF

d_call: .
cdr3_length: 13
j_call: TRBJ2-1
clone_size: many
v_call: TRBV6-5
cdr3_nt: TGTGCCAGCAGTTACACCCAACTTGCTGAGCAGTTCTTC
cdr3_aa: CASSYTQLAEQFF

d_call: .
cdr3_length: 14
j_call: TRBJ2-7
clone_size: .
v_call: TRBV4-3
cdr3_nt: TGCGCCAGCGGCCAAGATCGGGACTCCTACGAGCAGTACTTC
cdr3_aa: CASGQDRDSYEQYF

d_call: TRBD1
cdr3_length: 12
j_call: TRBJ2-4
clone_size: many
v_call: TRBV30
cdr3_nt: TGTGCCTGGACGCAGGGGGAAGGCATTCAGTACTTC
cdr3_aa: CAWTQGEGIQYF

d_call: .
cdr3_length: 17
j_call: TRBJ2-5
clone_size: .
v_call: TRBV7-6
cdr3_nt: TGTGCCAGCAGCCAAATAGGACCGGGGGACCGCCGGGAGACCCAGTACTTC
cdr3_aa: CASSQIGPGDRRETQYF

d_call: .
cdr3_length: 19
j_call: TRBJ2-3
clone_size: many
v_call: TRBV3-1
cdr3_nt: TGTGCCAGCAGCCAAGATGCAGGGTGGGTTCGTGTCGTGTCAGATACGCAGTATTTT
cdr3_aa: CASSQDAGWVRVVSDTQYF

d_call: TRBD1
cdr3_length: 13
j_call: TRBJ1-4
clone_size: few
v_call: TRBV7-9
cdr3_nt: TGTGCCAGCCGCGGGACAGGTGCCGAAAAACTGTTTTTT
cdr3_aa: CASRGTGAEKLFF

d_call: .
cdr3_length: 16
j_call: TRBJ2-3
clone_size: .
v_call: TRBV7-9
cdr3_nt: TGTGCCAGCAGGGGCGGCGACCACTCTAGCACAGATACGCAGTATTTT
cdr3_aa: CASRGGDHSSTDTQYF

d_call: .
cdr3_length: 16
j_call: TRBJ1-5
clone_size: few
v_call: TRBV12-2
cdr3_nt: TGTGCAAGTCGCTTAGAGGCGGGGGGCGCGGATCAGCCCCAGCATTTT
cdr3_aa: CASRLEAGGADQPQHF

d_call: .
cdr3_length: 12
j_call: TRBJ1-5
clone_size: many
v_call: TRBV5-6
cdr3_nt: TGTGCCAGCAGCGGCCAAAATCAGCCCCAGCATTTT
cdr3_aa: CASSGQNQPQHF

d_call: .
cdr3_length: 13
j_call: TRBJ2-3
clone_size: many
v_call: TRBV7-9
cdr3_nt: TGTGCCAGCAGCCTACAGGGTTTCGATACGCAGTATTTT
cdr3_aa: CASSLQGFDTQYF

d_call: .
cdr3_length: 15
j_call: TRBJ2-7
clone_size: .
v_call: TRBV2
cdr3_nt: TGTGCCAGCAGATCACAGGCTTTTACCTCCTACGAGCAGTACTTC
cdr3_aa: CASRSQAFTSYEQYF

d_call: .
cdr3_length: 13
j_call: TRBJ1-3
clone_size: .
v_call: TRBV5-5
cdr3_nt: TGTGCCAGCAGCGCGGGACTCTCGAACACCATATATTTT
cdr3_aa: CASSAGLSNTIYF

d_call: .
cdr3_length: 13
j_call: TRBJ2-1
clone_size: few
v_call: TRBV21-1
cdr3_nt: TGTGCCAGCAGCAAATGCGAGGGTAGTGAGCAGTTCTTC
cdr3_aa: CASSKCEGSEQFF

d_call: .
cdr3_length: 15
j_call: TRBJ2-4
clone_size: .
v_call: TRBV27
cdr3_nt: TGTGCCAGCAGTTTCATTGGTGGAGCCAAAAACATTCAGTACTTC
cdr3_aa: CASSFIGGAKNIQYF

d_call: .
cdr3_length: 17
j_call: TRBJ1-5
clone_size: .
v_call: TRBV6-6
cdr3_nt: TGTGCCAGCAGTTACTCTGATACAGGGTGGAGCAATCAGCCCCAGCATTTT
cdr3_aa: CASSYSDTGWSNQPQHF

d_call: TRBD2
cdr3_length: 16
j_call: TRBJ2-3
clone_size: few
v_call: TRBV6-1
cdr3_nt: TGTGCCAGCAGTCCCTTCCTAGCGGGGTCAACAGATACGCAGTATTTT
cdr3_aa: CASSPFLAGSTDTQYF

d_call: TRBD1
cdr3_length: 15
j_call: TRBJ2-7
clone_size: many
v_call: TRBV29-1
cdr3_nt: TGCAGCGTTGAAGACGGGACCACCGGGACAGCCGAGCAGTACTTC
cdr3_aa: CSVEDGTTGTAEQYF

d_call: TRBD1
cdr3_length: 15
j_call: TRBJ2-1
clone_size: .
v_call: TRBV27
cdr3_nt: TGTGCCAGCAGTTTATCGTGGGACAGACGGAATGAGCAGTGCTTC
cdr3_aa: CASSLSWDRRNEQCF

d_call: .
cdr3_length: 14
j_call: TRBJ2-5
clone_size: many
v_call: TRBV14
cdr3_nt: TGTGCCAGCAGCCAATTCAGCGGCCAAGAGACCCAGTACTTC
cdr3_aa: CASSQFSGQETQYF

d_call: TRBD1
cdr3_length: 14
j_call: TRBJ2-7
clone_size: .
v_call: TRBV9
cdr3_nt: TGTGCCAGCAGCGCCGGGACAGGGGGCAAAGAGCAGTACTTC
cdr3_aa: CASSAGTGGKEQYF

d_call: .
cdr3_length: 12
j_call: TRBJ1-1
clone_size: .
v_call: TRBV28
cdr3_nt: TGTGCCAGAGGGTCGGTGAACACTGAAGCTTTCTTT
cdr3_aa: CARGSVNTEAFF

d_call: .
cdr3_length: 12
j_call: TRBJ2-7
clone_size: .
v_call: TRBV5-1
cdr3_nt: TGCGCCAGCAGCCTGGCCGAGTACGAGCAGTACTTC
cdr3_aa: CASSLAEYEQYF

d_call: TRBD2
cdr3_length: 16
j_call: TRBJ2-3
clone_size: many
v_call: TRBV4-3
cdr3_nt: TGCGCCAGCAGCCAGGGAACTAGCGGGAGTTCAGATACGCAGTATTTT
cdr3_aa: CASSQGTSGSSDTQYF

d_call: .
cdr3_length: 12
j_call: TRBJ2-5
clone_size: many
v_call: TRBV20-1
cdr3_nt: TGCAGTGCTAGGGACTATCAAGAGACCCAGTACTTC
cdr3_aa: CSARDYQETQYF

d_call: TRBD2
cdr3_length: 18
j_call: TRBJ2-1
clone_size: .
v_call: TRBV20-1
cdr3_nt: TGCAGTGCTGTCGGACTAGCGGGAGAGAGAATTTCCTACAATGAGCAGTTCTTC
cdr3_aa: CSAVGLAGERISYNEQFF

d_call: .
cdr3_length: 17
j_call: TRBJ2-1
clone_size: .
v_call: TRBV23-1
cdr3_nt: TGCGCCAGCAGTCAATGGCCTCCAGGGGCCCTCTACAATGAGCAGTTCTTC
cdr3_aa: CASSQWPPGALYNEQFF